This entry describes one T cell receptor beta chain. Terminally differentiated effector memory CD45RA+ cells were excluded from the naive CD8 cells, which were CD45RO-negative and positively selected for CCR7. TCRdb keeps only in-frame clones here, not all; method: immunoSEQ multiplex PCR. The data show approximately 810,000 clones, about 92% seen once. This sample is part of a study of shared clonotypes between healthy human individuals. Per germline, CDR1 LGHNA and CDR2 YSLEER. The CDR3 totals 15 residues. Trimming left V 0 bases short and J 8 bases short, with 14 bases between. Source material: naive CD8+ T cells sorted from blood. V is TRBV4-3 and J is TRBJ2-1, with D possibly matching TRBD2 (6 bases). The sequence was obtained from a man younger than 40 in good health. CDR3: CASSQDTSLGDEQFF. The CDR3 DNA follows: TGCGCCAGCAGCCAAGACACTAGCCTGGGGGATGAGCAGTTCTTC.